Listed below are T cell receptor beta chains from one sample, sequenced in a study of blood T cell repertoires in COVID-19. Clones were read by immunoSEQ multiplex PCR, and TCRdb kept only the in-frame ones, dropping some. The data hold roughly 250,000 clones, with around 82% observed a single time. Sequencing was carried out using peripheral blood. These receptors were obtained from a woman of 80 years or more with active or convalescent COVID-19. The CDR3 runs from the conserved cysteine through the conserved F or W. D genes are given only for firm matches. A row's size may be missing; if present it is once, few, many or a size class.

V,D,J,size,CDR3,DNA
TRBV12-3/TRBV12-4,.,TRBJ1-4,.,CATSGTHNEKLFF,TGTGCCACCTCCGGGACACACAATGAAAAACTGTTTTTT
TRBV5-1,TRBD1,TRBJ1-4,.,CASRKRGQSNEKLFF,TGCGCCAGCAGAAAAAGGGGACAGAGTAATGAAAAACTGTTTTTT
TRBV19,TRBD1,TRBJ1-6,once,CASSPTTGGYSPLHF,TGTGCCAGTAGTCCCACGACAGGGGGCTATTCACCCCTCCACTTT
TRBV6-2/TRBV6-3,TRBD2,TRBJ2-1,.,CASSLLAVGPNEQFF,TGTGCCAGCAGTTTACTAGCGGTTGGTCCCAATGAGCAGTTCTTC
TRBV9,TRBD1,TRBJ1-5,.,CASSAGGQPQHF,TGTGCCAGCAGCGCAGGGGGGCAGCCCCAGCATTTT
TRBV5-1,.,TRBJ1-5,few,CASSEGQTDQPQHF,TGCGCCAGCAGCGAAGGACAAACCGATCAGCCCCAGCATTTT
TRBV6-5,TRBD2,TRBJ2-1,.,CASSPGGNEQFF,TGTGCCAGCAGCCCGGGGGGGAATGAGCAGTTCTTC
TRBV29-1,TRBD2,TRBJ2-2,.,CSVIIAGVNTGELFF,TGCAGCGTTATAATAGCGGGAGTGAACACCGGGGAGCTGTTTTTT
TRBV6-6,TRBD1,TRBJ1-1,once,CASRGVRQGGVEAFF,TGTGCCAGCCGTGGCGTACGACAGGGGGGTGTGGAAGCTTTCTTT
TRBV4-1,.,TRBJ2-7,.,CASSRTGTTYEQYF,TGCGCCAGCAGTCGAACTGGGACAACCTACGAGCAGTACTTC
TRBV5-1,.,TRBJ1-6,.,CASTTGYNSPLHF,TGCGCCAGCACTACAGGGTATAATTCACCCCTCCACTTT
TRBV6-5,TRBD1,TRBJ1-6,.,CANRQGAFSPLHF,TGTGCCAACCGACAGGGGGCCTTTTCACCCCTCCACTTT
TRBV5-1,.,TRBJ2-2,.,CASSLAGGRGTGELFF,TGCGCCAGCAGCTTGGCGGGGGGCCGAGGGACCGGGGAGCTGTTTTTT
TRBV3-1/TRBV3-2,TRBD1,TRBJ1-1,.,CASSPASGTGTIMNTEAFF,TGTGCCAGCAGCCCAGCCTCTGGGACAGGGACCATCATGAACACTGAAGCTTTCTTT
TRBV5-1,.,TRBJ2-5,.,CASSLVSTQETQYF,TGCGCCAGCAGCTTGGTATCAACACAAGAGACCCAGTACTTC
TRBV28,TRBD1,TRBJ2-7,once,CASREGTAYEQYF,TGTGCCAGCAGGGAAGGGACAGCCTACGAGCAGTACTTC
TRBV19,TRBD1,TRBJ2-7,.,CASSPGQGRTYEQYF,TGTGCCAGTAGCCCGGGACAGGGGAGGACCTACGAGCAGTACTTC
TRBV2,TRBD1,TRBJ1-6,.,CASSGTDRMNSPLHF,TGTGCCAGCAGTGGAACGGACAGGATGAATTCACCCCTCCACTTT
TRBV7-8,TRBD1,TRBJ1-5,.,CASSQGGQGLTQPQHF,TGTGCCAGCAGCCAGGGGGGACAGGGTTTAACTCAGCCCCAGCATTTT
TRBV10-3,.,TRBJ1-6,.,CAIRATLDSNNSPLHF,TGTGCCATCAGAGCTACACTCGACAGTAATAATTCACCCCTCCACTTT
TRBV28,TRBD1,TRBJ1-4,.,CASSQNRGTNEKLFF,TGTGCCAGCAGTCAGAACAGGGGTACGAATGAAAAACTGTTTTTT
TRBV3-1/TRBV3-2,.,TRBJ1-3,once,CASSLGASSGNTIYF,TGTGCCAGCAGCCTCGGAGCCAGCTCTGGAAACACCATATATTTT
TRBV19,.,TRBJ1-3,.,CASSGASGNTIYF,TGTGCCAGTTCAGGGGCCTCTGGAAACACCATATATTTT
TRBV6-5,TRBD1,TRBJ1-4,.,CASSPPGQGLGKLFF,TGTGCCAGCAGCCCCCCGGGACAGGGATTGGGAAAACTGTTTTTT
TRBV14,.,TRBJ1-4,once,CASSQEWGREDEKLFF,TGTGCCAGCAGCCAAGAATGGGGCAGGGAAGATGAAAAACTGTTTTTT
TRBV19,TRBD1,TRBJ2-7,.,CASSKDSGQLNF,TGTGCCAGTAGTAAAGATTCGGGACAGCTCAACTTC
TRBV7-9,TRBD1,TRBJ1-2,.,CASSRIGTAANYGYTF,TGTGCCAGCAGCCGAATTGGGACAGCAGCCAACTATGGCTACACCTTC
TRBV3-1/TRBV3-2,TRBD1,TRBJ1-4,.,CASSRGTGTNEKLFF,TGTGCCAGCAGCCGAGGGACAGGGACTAATGAAAAACTGTTTTTT
TRBV28,TRBD2,TRBJ2-1,.,CASSLAGLEDNEQFF,TGTGCCAGCAGTTTAGCGGGACTAGAGGACAATGAGCAGTTCTTC
TRBV6-5,TRBD1,TRBJ1-2,few,CASGKDRGLHGYTF,TGTGCCAGCGGGAAGGACAGGGGGCTTCATGGCTACACCTTC
TRBV9,.,TRBJ1-1,once,CASSVVGWDSRNTEAFF,TGTGCCAGCAGCGTAGTGGGTTGGGACTCTAGGAACACTGAAGCTTTCTTT
TRBV5-6,.,TRBJ2-6,.,CASSLETGYSGANVLTF,TGTGCCAGCAGCTTGGAAACAGGGTACTCTGGGGCCAACGTCCTGACTTTC
TRBV18,TRBD1,TRBJ1-3,.,CASSPRGGPNSGNTIYF,TGTGCCAGCTCACCACGAGGGGGCCCCAACTCTGGAAACACCATATATTTT
TRBV11-2,TRBD1,TRBJ2-7,.,CASSLSRQGSEQYF,TGTGCCAGCAGCTTATCCCGACAGGGATCCGAGCAGTACTTC
TRBV6-5,.,TRBJ2-2,.,CASLQSNTGELFF,TGTGCCAGCTTACAATCGAACACCGGGGAGCTGTTTTTT
TRBV7-9,.,TRBJ2-5,.,CASSYSYYPPETQYF,TGTGCCAGCAGCTATTCCTACTACCCTCCAGAGACCCAGTACTTC
TRBV7-9,TRBD1,TRBJ2-1,.,CASSYRGTAYNEQFF,TGTGCCAGCAGCTACAGGGGAACAGCCTACAATGAGCAGTTCTTC
TRBV27,TRBD1,TRBJ1-5,.,CASSLGTGYTQPQHF,TGTGCCAGCAGTTTAGGGACAGGTTACACTCAGCCCCAGCATTTT
TRBV28,.,TRBJ1-2,once,CASTGWETNGYTF,TGTGCCAGCACCGGCTGGGAGACGAATGGCTACACCTTC
TRBV20-1,.,TRBJ2-3,once,CSATGSDTQYF,TGCAGTGCCACCGGGTCAGATACGCAGTATTTT
TRBV6-1,TRBD1,TRBJ1-2,.,CASSEAGRGPFTIGYTF,TGTGCCAGCAGTGAAGCGGGCAGGGGGCCTTTCACTATTGGCTACACCTTC
TRBV24-1,TRBD1,TRBJ2-5,.,CAAGQGQETQYF,TGTGCCGCCGGACAGGGACAAGAGACCCAGTACTTC
TRBV5-1,.,TRBJ2-1,.,CASSLSQDYNEQFF,TGCGCCAGCAGCCTCAGTCAGGACTACAATGAGCAGTTCTTC
TRBV19,.,TRBJ2-6,.,CASSSPLAGAFAGANVLTF,TGTGCCAGTAGTTCCCCCCTCGCGGGGGCTTTCGCTGGGGCCAACGTCCTGACTTTC
TRBV19,TRBD1,TRBJ1-1,once,CASSTMDRKYSGSNTEAFF,TGTGCCAGTAGTACCATGGACAGGAAGTATTCAGGATCGAACACTGAAGCTTTCTTT
TRBV28,TRBD1,TRBJ1-1,once,CASSNRGSNTEAFF,TGTGCCAGCAGTAACAGGGGGAGTAACACTGAAGCTTTCTTT
TRBV7-8,TRBD1,TRBJ1-6,.,CASSSTGGSYNSPLHF,TGTGCCAGCAGCTCGACAGGGGGCTCCTATAATTCACCCCTCCACTTT
TRBV27,TRBD1,TRBJ1-1,.,CASKTQGAPTEAFF,TGTGCCAGCAAGACCCAGGGGGCGCCGACTGAAGCTTTCTTT
TRBV6-5,.,TRBJ2-5,.,CASSLYTSLLGETQYF,TGTGCCAGCAGTTTATATACGAGCCTTCTAGGAGAGACCCAGTACTTC
TRBV5-5,TRBD1,TRBJ1-4,.,CASSLGQGHTNEKLFF,TGTGCCAGCAGCTTGGGACAGGGGCATACTAATGAAAAACTGTTTTTT
TRBV18,TRBD1,TRBJ2-7,.,CASSFTGTGSGYEQYF,TGTGCCAGCTCATTTACCGGGACAGGGTCTGGCTACGAGCAGTACTTC
TRBV5-1,.,TRBJ2-1,.,CASSLDLARNYNEQFF,TGCGCCAGCAGCTTGGACCTTGCGCGAAATTACAATGAGCAGTTCTTC
TRBV6-4,TRBD2,TRBJ2-3,.,CASSATGTSVTDTQYF,TGTGCCAGCAGTGCCACCGGGACTAGCGTAACAGATACGCAGTATTTT